A selection of T cell receptor beta chains follows, all from one sample in a study of blood T cell repertoires in COVID-19. Profiling relied on immunoSEQ multiplex PCR, and the TCRdb table lists in-frame clones only, not all of them. The sample has 140,000 to 150,000 clones, around 82% seen once; the top ten hold more than 5%. The source material was PBMCs or T cells enriched from blood (not recorded which). The receptors were gathered from a woman aged 45-65 years who had recovered from COVID-19. The CDR3 runs from the conserved cysteine through the conserved F or W. D genes are given only for firm matches. A row's size may be missing; if present it is once, few, many or a size class.

v_call: TRBV28; cdr3_length: 14; d_call: TRBD1; j_call: TRBJ2-1; clone_size: NA; cdr3_aa: CASSTGTGDNEQFF; cdr3_nt: TGTGCCAGCAGCACAGGGACAGGGGACAATGAGCAGTTCTTC
v_call: TRBV20-1; cdr3_length: 11; d_call: TRBD1; j_call: TRBJ1-2; clone_size: NA; cdr3_aa: CSAWTGWGYTF; cdr3_nt: TGCAGTGCTTGGACAGGCTGGGGCTACACCTTC
v_call: TRBV27; cdr3_length: 15; d_call: NA; j_call: TRBJ1-1; clone_size: many; cdr3_aa: CASSFLQGRYAEAFF; cdr3_nt: TGTGCCAGCAGTTTCCTACAGGGACGGTACGCTGAAGCTTTCTTT
v_call: TRBV29-1; cdr3_length: 16; d_call: NA; j_call: TRBJ2-2; clone_size: NA; cdr3_aa: CSVSDPGSVTTGELFF; cdr3_nt: TGCAGCGTTTCCGACCCGGGTTCCGTAACCACCGGGGAGCTGTTTTTT
v_call: TRBV6-5; cdr3_length: 13; d_call: NA; j_call: TRBJ1-2; clone_size: NA; cdr3_aa: CASGRGANYGYTF; cdr3_nt: TGTGCCAGCGGCCGGGGGGCTAACTATGGCTACACCTTC
v_call: TRBV11-2; cdr3_length: 13; d_call: NA; j_call: TRBJ1-2; clone_size: few; cdr3_aa: CASSLARGYGYTF; cdr3_nt: TGTGCCAGCAGCCTCGCAAGGGGCTATGGCTACACCTTC
v_call: TRBV28; cdr3_length: 15; d_call: TRBD1; j_call: TRBJ1-1; clone_size: few; cdr3_aa: CASSPYRGRSTEAFF; cdr3_nt: TGTGCCAGCAGCCCTTACAGGGGGAGAAGCACTGAAGCTTTCTTT
v_call: TRBV11-2; cdr3_length: 12; d_call: NA; j_call: TRBJ1-1; clone_size: NA; cdr3_aa: CASSSGWTEAFF; cdr3_nt: TGTGCCAGCAGCTCGGGGTGGACTGAAGCTTTCTTT
v_call: TRBV5-1; cdr3_length: 16; d_call: NA; j_call: TRBJ1-1; clone_size: few; cdr3_aa: CASSISVGLMNTEAFF; cdr3_nt: TGCGCCAGCAGTATCTCGGTTGGGCTCATGAACACTGAAGCTTTCTTT
v_call: TRBV25-1; cdr3_length: 12; d_call: NA; j_call: TRBJ1-2; clone_size: few; cdr3_aa: CASGLGGDGYTF; cdr3_nt: TGTGCCAGCGGTCTTGGGGGGGATGGCTACACCTTC
v_call: TRBV29-1; cdr3_length: 16; d_call: TRBD1; j_call: TRBJ1-2; clone_size: NA; cdr3_aa: CSVEALTGGVGSGYTF; cdr3_nt: TGCAGCGTTGAAGCCCTGACAGGGGGCGTAGGTTCAGGCTACACCTTC
v_call: TRBV28; cdr3_length: 11; d_call: NA; j_call: TRBJ1-2; clone_size: NA; cdr3_aa: CASSNFYGYTF; cdr3_nt: TGTGCCAGCAGCAATTTCTATGGCTACACCTTC
v_call: TRBV25-1; cdr3_length: 14; d_call: TRBD1; j_call: TRBJ1-6; clone_size: many; cdr3_aa: CASSDRTQGTPLHF; cdr3_nt: TGTGCCAGCAGTGACCGGACACAGGGGACACCCCTCCACTTT
v_call: TRBV5-4; cdr3_length: 15; d_call: TRBD2; j_call: TRBJ2-4; clone_size: NA; cdr3_aa: CASSQTSGGKNIQYF; cdr3_nt: TGTGCCAGCAGCCAGACTAGCGGGGGAAAAAACATTCAGTACTTC
v_call: TRBV27; cdr3_length: 13; d_call: NA; j_call: TRBJ1-5; clone_size: NA; cdr3_aa: CASSFLLGQPQHF; cdr3_nt: TGTGCCAGCAGTTTTCTACTAGGTCAGCCCCAGCATTTT
v_call: TRBV11-1; cdr3_length: 15; d_call: TRBD2; j_call: TRBJ2-7; clone_size: NA; cdr3_aa: CASSRASGGSYEQYF; cdr3_nt: TGTGCCAGCAGCCGAGCTAGCGGGGGGTCCTACGAGCAGTACTTC
v_call: TRBV12-3/TRBV12-4; cdr3_length: 13; d_call: TRBD1; j_call: TRBJ1-2; clone_size: NA; cdr3_aa: CASSADRGNGYTF; cdr3_nt: TGTGCCAGCAGTGCCGACAGGGGGAATGGCTACACCTTC
v_call: TRBV28; cdr3_length: 15; d_call: TRBD2; j_call: TRBJ2-5; clone_size: NA; cdr3_aa: CASRRTSASSETQYF; cdr3_nt: TGTGCCAGCAGAAGGACTAGCGCGTCTAGTGAGACCCAGTACTTC
v_call: TRBV4-1; cdr3_length: 16; d_call: NA; j_call: TRBJ1-6; clone_size: NA; cdr3_aa: CASSQEATGFRKPLHF; cdr3_nt: TGCGCCAGCAGCCAAGAAGCGACAGGCTTTCGGAAACCCCTCCACTTT
v_call: TRBV30; cdr3_length: 16; d_call: NA; j_call: TRBJ1-4; clone_size: NA; cdr3_aa: CASSGADDPTNEKLFF; cdr3_nt: TGTGCCTCGTCTGGGGCAGACGATCCAACTAATGAAAAACTGTTTTTT
v_call: TRBV3-1/TRBV3-2; cdr3_length: 13; d_call: NA; j_call: TRBJ1-1; clone_size: NA; cdr3_aa: CASSRTAITEAFF; cdr3_nt: TGTGCCAGCAGCCGGACAGCCATCACTGAAGCTTTCTTT
v_call: TRBV3-1/TRBV3-2; cdr3_length: 15; d_call: NA; j_call: TRBJ1-1; clone_size: NA; cdr3_aa: CASSRKGVGRTEAFF; cdr3_nt: TGTGCCAGCAGTCGCAAGGGGGTAGGAAGGACTGAAGCTTTCTTT
v_call: TRBV4-2; cdr3_length: 15; d_call: TRBD2; j_call: TRBJ2-3; clone_size: NA; cdr3_aa: CASSTGGGYTDTQYF; cdr3_nt: TGTGCCAGCAGCACCGGGGGGGGCTACACAGATACGCAGTATTTT
v_call: TRBV7-3; cdr3_length: 13; d_call: NA; j_call: TRBJ1-1; clone_size: few; cdr3_aa: CASSLSPGAEAFF; cdr3_nt: TGTGCCAGCAGCTTAAGCCCGGGTGCTGAAGCTTTCTTT
v_call: TRBV28; cdr3_length: 14; d_call: NA; j_call: TRBJ1-4; clone_size: NA; cdr3_aa: CASSLVAVNEKLFF; cdr3_nt: TGTGCCAGCAGTTTAGTCGCAGTTAATGAAAAACTGTTTTTT
v_call: TRBV12-5; cdr3_length: 16; d_call: NA; j_call: TRBJ1-2; clone_size: NA; cdr3_aa: CASGLFPAGAEYGYTF; cdr3_nt: TGTGCTAGTGGTTTGTTCCCGGCAGGGGCTGAATATGGCTACACCTTC
v_call: TRBV10-3; cdr3_length: 16; d_call: NA; j_call: TRBJ1-1; clone_size: NA; cdr3_aa: CAISEGADQMNTEAFF; cdr3_nt: TGTGCCATCAGTGAGGGGGCAGATCAAATGAACACTGAAGCTTTCTTT
v_call: TRBV5-4; cdr3_length: 14; d_call: TRBD2; j_call: TRBJ2-1; clone_size: NA; cdr3_aa: CASLLAGGQDEQFF; cdr3_nt: TGTGCCAGCCTTTTAGCGGGGGGCCAGGATGAGCAGTTCTTC
v_call: TRBV28; cdr3_length: 15; d_call: TRBD1; j_call: TRBJ1-6; clone_size: NA; cdr3_aa: CASSLSGTGGSPLHF; cdr3_nt: TGTGCCAGCAGTCTGTCCGGGACAGGGGGTTCACCCCTCCACTTT
v_call: TRBV28; cdr3_length: 14; d_call: TRBD1; j_call: TRBJ1-5; clone_size: once; cdr3_aa: CASLTGISNQPQHF; cdr3_nt: TGTGCCAGTTTGACAGGGATTAGCAATCAGCCCCAGCATTTT
v_call: TRBV7-2; cdr3_length: 16; d_call: NA; j_call: TRBJ1-2; clone_size: once; cdr3_aa: CASSLDRVLNFYGYTF; cdr3_nt: TGTGCCAGCAGCTTAGACAGGGTGCTTAACTTCTATGGCTACACCTTC
v_call: TRBV5-6; cdr3_length: 14; d_call: NA; j_call: TRBJ1-1; clone_size: few; cdr3_aa: CASSLGQQNTEAFF; cdr3_nt: TGTGCCAGCAGCTTAGGACAGCAGAACACTGAAGCTTTCTTT
v_call: TRBV5-4; cdr3_length: 16; d_call: TRBD1; j_call: TRBJ1-3; clone_size: NA; cdr3_aa: CASSLGTGTGGNTIYF; cdr3_nt: TGTGCCAGCAGCTTGGGGACCGGGACAGGGGGAAACACCATATATTTT
v_call: TRBV2; cdr3_length: 12; d_call: NA; j_call: TRBJ1-1; clone_size: few; cdr3_aa: CASTRRDTEAFF; cdr3_nt: TGTGCCAGCACACGCAGGGACACTGAAGCTTTCTTT
v_call: TRBV19; cdr3_length: 16; d_call: TRBD2; j_call: TRBJ2-3; clone_size: NA; cdr3_aa: CASSGGLASSTDTQYF; cdr3_nt: TGTGCCAGTAGTGGGGGACTAGCCTCTAGCACAGATACGCAGTATTTT
v_call: TRBV2; cdr3_length: 12; d_call: NA; j_call: TRBJ2-7; clone_size: NA; cdr3_aa: CASGRQAYEQYF; cdr3_nt: TGTGCCAGCGGCAGACAGGCCTACGAGCAGTACTTC
v_call: TRBV5-4; cdr3_length: 16; d_call: NA; j_call: TRBJ1-6; clone_size: NA; cdr3_aa: CASSLVQGSYNSPLHF; cdr3_nt: TGTGCCAGCAGCTTGGTTCAGGGGTCCTATAATTCACCCCTCCACTTT
v_call: TRBV5-1; cdr3_length: 16; d_call: TRBD2; j_call: TRBJ2-1; clone_size: NA; cdr3_aa: CASSLAAGGSYNEQFF; cdr3_nt: TGCGCCAGCAGCTTGGCGGCGGGGGGATCCTACAATGAGCAGTTCTTC
v_call: TRBV5-1; cdr3_length: 13; d_call: NA; j_call: TRBJ1-6; clone_size: NA; cdr3_aa: CASSNTGPEPLHF; cdr3_nt: TGCGCCAGCAGCAACACAGGTCCTGAACCCCTCCACTTT
v_call: TRBV11-2; cdr3_length: 15; d_call: NA; j_call: TRBJ2-2; clone_size: NA; cdr3_aa: CASSLEQAVPGELFF; cdr3_nt: TGTGCCAGCAGCTTAGAACAGGCGGTTCCCGGGGAGCTGTTTTTT
v_call: TRBV5-6; cdr3_length: 16; d_call: NA; j_call: TRBJ2-2; clone_size: once; cdr3_aa: CASSLAGRRDTGELFF; cdr3_nt: TGTGCCAGCAGCTTGGCGGGTAGGAGGGACACCGGGGAGCTGTTTTTT
v_call: TRBV5-4; cdr3_length: 13; d_call: TRBD1; j_call: TRBJ1-2; clone_size: NA; cdr3_aa: CAISPTGDYGYTF; cdr3_nt: TGTGCCATTTCGCCGACAGGGGACTATGGCTACACCTTC
v_call: TRBV2; cdr3_length: 18; d_call: TRBD2; j_call: TRBJ2-3; clone_size: few; cdr3_aa: CASSPLQGLTSGEDTQYF; cdr3_nt: TGTGCCAGCAGTCCACTACAGGGACTTACTAGCGGGGAAGATACGCAGTATTTT
v_call: TRBV28; cdr3_length: 16; d_call: NA; j_call: TRBJ2-6; clone_size: NA; cdr3_aa: CASKLGRSSGANVLTF; cdr3_nt: TGTGCCAGCAAGCTGGGGAGAAGCTCTGGGGCCAACGTCCTGACTTTC
v_call: TRBV6-5; cdr3_length: 12; d_call: TRBD1; j_call: TRBJ1-2; clone_size: many; cdr3_aa: CASSGTDYGYTF; cdr3_nt: TGTGCCAGCAGCGGGACAGACTATGGCTACACCTTC
v_call: TRBV28; cdr3_length: 16; d_call: NA; j_call: TRBJ2-2; clone_size: NA; cdr3_aa: CASTKPTTRGSGELFF; cdr3_nt: TGTGCCAGCACCAAACCAACTACACGAGGTAGCGGGGAGCTGTTTTTT
v_call: TRBV19; cdr3_length: 15; d_call: TRBD2; j_call: TRBJ2-3; clone_size: NA; cdr3_aa: CASSTRTKGEGTQYF; cdr3_nt: TGTGCCAGTAGTACCAGGACTAAAGGGGAGGGTACGCAGTATTTT
v_call: TRBV25-1; cdr3_length: 16; d_call: NA; j_call: TRBJ1-2; clone_size: NA; cdr3_aa: CASSDYQRTGNYGYTF; cdr3_nt: TGTGCCAGCAGTGACTACCAGCGGACGGGCAACTATGGCTACACCTTC
v_call: TRBV7-2; cdr3_length: 14; d_call: TRBD1; j_call: TRBJ1-1; clone_size: NA; cdr3_aa: CASSASGTGGKAFF; cdr3_nt: TGTGCCAGCAGCGCCTCCGGGACAGGGGGAAAGGCTTTCTTT
v_call: TRBV7-2; cdr3_length: 17; d_call: TRBD2; j_call: TRBJ2-2; clone_size: NA; cdr3_aa: CASSLYASGANTGELFF; cdr3_nt: TGTGCCAGCAGCTTATACGCTAGCGGGGCGAACACCGGGGAGCTGTTTTTT
v_call: TRBV11-2; cdr3_length: 17; d_call: TRBD1; j_call: TRBJ1-3; clone_size: NA; cdr3_aa: CASSLVPGQGSGNTIYF; cdr3_nt: TGTGCCAGCAGCTTAGTTCCCGGACAGGGCTCTGGAAACACCATATATTTT
v_call: TRBV19; cdr3_length: 13; d_call: TRBD1; j_call: TRBJ2-2; clone_size: NA; cdr3_aa: CAGGQQNTGELFF; cdr3_nt: TGTGCCGGGGGACAGCAGAACACCGGGGAGCTGTTTTTT
v_call: TRBV19; cdr3_length: 15; d_call: TRBD1; j_call: TRBJ2-3; clone_size: few; cdr3_aa: CASSMTGVGTDTQYF; cdr3_nt: TGTGCCAGTAGTATGACAGGGGTCGGGACAGATACGCAGTATTTT